The 18 T cell receptor beta chains given below trace back to one sample, sequenced in a study of CD8 T cells in Susac syndrome. Random hexamers were used to reverse transcribe the RNA input (about 0.5 to 1 ug). TCRdb analysed the immunoSEQ multiplex PCR reads with MiXCR anew, one entry per CDR3 protein. Of around 140,000 distinct CDR3 sequences in the sample, approximately 93% were seen once. Sequencing used CD4+ T cells from PBMCs. These receptors all stem from a human donor in good health.

This clonotype was counted once. This chain uses TRBV30 with TRBJ2-1; no clear D gene. In germline, CDR1 is GTSNPN, CDR2 SVGIG (reference sequence). V lost 5 bases, J lost 4 bases, and 6 bases lay in between. The CDR3 has 11 residues. CDR3 nucleotides: TGTGCCTGGGTCCTTTACAATGAGCAGTTCTTC. It is translated as CAWVLYNEQFF.

This chain joins TRBV5-8 and TRBJ2-3, with D perhaps matching TRBD1 (6 bases). Germline V gene sequence: CDR1 SGHTS, CDR2 YDEGEE. CDR3 length equals 15 residues. V gave up 5 bases and J gave up 5 bases, with 18 bases separating them. CDR3 nucleotides: TGTGCCAGCAGGGCAGGGGTTACCCTCGGAGATACGCAGTATTTT. This translates into CASRAGVTLGDTQYF. Full variable domain (rest looked up from reference TRBV5-8 and TRBJ2-3): EAGVTQSPTHLIKTRGQQATLRCSPISGHTSVYWYQQALGLGLQFLLWYDEGEERNRGNFPPRFSGRQFPNYSSELNVNALELEDSALYLCASRAGVTLGDTQYFGPGTRLTVL.

The V call is TRBV24-1, the J call TRBJ2-1; 9 bases are a match to TRBD2. CDR3 length equals 15 residues. Germline CDR1 is KGHDR and CDR2 is SFDVKD. V was clipped by 5 bases and J by 4 bases; unmatched bases: 5. The CDR3 DNA reads as TGTGCCACCAGTGTTAGCGGGAGTCTTTACAATGAGCAGTTCTTC. This codes for CATSVSGSLYNEQFF.

The chain combines TRBV27 with TRBJ2-1; 11 bases are a match to TRBD2. CDR1 MNHEY and CDR2 SMNVEV come from the germline V gene (reference sequence). The CDR3 has 16 amino acids. V dropped 5 bases and J dropped 7; count of bases not matched to a gene: 10. CDR3 residues: CASSHLTSGSSNEQFF. CDR3 DNA sequence: TGTGCCAGCAGTCACCTAACTAGCGGGAGTTCGAATGAGCAGTTCTTC.

This chain uses TRBV14 with TRBJ2-3; no definite D call. Germline V lookup: CDR1 SGHDN, CDR2 FVKESK. Trimming cost V 1 base and J 6 bases, with 14 bases left between them. CDR3 length equals 15 residues. DNA for the CDR3: TGTGCCAGCAGCCAAGGCGATAGCTTTACGGATACGCAGTATTTT. Residues: CASSQGDSFTDTQYF.

A note on this clonotype: An end of the junction does not agree with germline; a read error may underlie this. The rearrangement joins TRBV7-7 to TRBJ1-4; D possibly corresponds to TRBD1 (5 bases). The germline gives CDR1 SSHAT, CDR2 FNYEAQ (reference sequence). The CDR3 consists of 15 residues. DNA of the CDR3: TGTGCTAGCAGTCGGACCGGGACCGGCGGGGAAAAACTGTTTTTT. Amino acid sequence: CASSRTGTGGEKLFF. The whole variable domain, remainder taken from reference TRBV7-7 and TRBJ1-4, is GAGVSQSPRYKVTKRGQDVTLRCDPISSHATLYWYQQALGQGPEFLTYFNYEAQPDKSGLPSDRFSAERPEGSISTLTIQRTEQRDSAMYRCASSRTGTGGEKLFFGSGTQLSVL.

The J gene is TRBJ1-1, the V gene TRBV7-9, with D tentatively TRBD1 (6 bases). The V gene lost 3 bases and the J gene lost 3 bases, with 17 bases spanning the gap. CDR3 length: 16 amino acids. In germline, CDR1 is SEHNR, CDR2 FQNEAQ (reference sequence). The CDR3 nucleotides read TGTGCCAGCAGCTTTTTGGGGGCCGCTCGGGACACTGAAGCTTTCTTT. It yields the protein CASSFLGAARDTEAFF.

The rearrangement joins TRBV11-3 to TRBJ2-2, with D unresolved. Germline V CDR1 and CDR2: SGHNT, YENEEA. The CDR3 has 16 residues. V was clipped by 5 bases and J by 1 base, with 14 bases between them. CDR3 amino acids: CASSPGGIRNTGELFF. CDR3 DNA: TGTGCCAGCAGCCCGGGCGGCATACGGAACACCGGGGAGCTGTTTTTT.

The chain links TRBV5-4 to TRBJ2-7, with D hard to call. Germline CDR1 SGHNT, CDR2 YYREEE (reference sequence). CDR3 length equals 14 residues. V gave up 1 base and J gave up 1 base, with 9 bases separating them. The CDR3 region is CASSLSDESYEQYF. The CDR3, as DNA: TGTGCCAGCAGCTTGTCAGACGAGTCCTACGAGCAGTACTTC. Full variable domain (outside the CDR3, taken from reference TRBV5-4 and TRBJ2-7): ETGVTQSPTHLIKTRGQQVTLRCSSQSGHNTVSWYQQALGQGPQFIFQYYREEENGRGNFPPRFSGLQFPNYSSELNVNALELDDSALYLCASSLSDESYEQYFGPGTRLTVT.

The chain links TRBV5-6 to TRBJ2-1; 8 nucleotides match TRBD2. Germline-derived CDR1 and CDR2 are SGHDT and YYEEEE. This CDR3 is built from 16 residues. The J segment lost 10 bases and the V segment lost 0 bases, leaving 12 bases of the junction unmatched. CDR3 DNA: TGTGCCAGCAGCTTGGCCTCCTCGCGGGAGGTCGGCGAGCAGTTCTTC. Protein sequence: CASSLASSREVGEQFF.

This chain joins TRBV6-4 and TRBJ1-5; no reliable D call. The CDR3 sequence is 15 residues long. V lost 3 bases and J 0 bases, leaving 9 bases between the germline ends. The V gene's germline CDR1 is MRHNA and CDR2 SNTAGT. DNA for the CDR3: TGTGCCAGCAGTGAAACACCGTATAGCAATCAGCCCCAGCATTTT. It specifies CASSETPYSNQPQHF.

The chain employs TRBV19 and TRBJ2-1; 16 bases line up with TRBD2. The junction had 6 bases not matched to a gene; V was cut back by 4 bases and J by 0 bases. Germline V CDR1 and CDR2: LNHDA, SQIVND (reference sequence). This CDR3 is 19 amino acids long. The CDR3 protein is CASSTKGLAGGSSYNEQFF. Here the CDR3 DNA reads TGTGCCAGTAGTACAAAGGGACTAGCGGGAGGGAGCTCCTACAATGAGCAGTTCTTC.

This chain joins TRBV13 and TRBJ2-3, with 10 bases identical to TRBD2. The CDR3 runs to 16 residues. V gave up 5 bases and J gave up 8 bases; unmatched junction bases: 13. From germline, CDR1 is PRHDT and CDR2 FYEKMQ (reference sequence). The CDR3 loop reads CASSGRASGRRGTQYF. DNA for the CDR3: TGTGCCAGCAGCGGTAGGGCTAGCGGGAGAAGGGGTACGCAGTATTTT.

In this sample, this clonotype turned up once. The J gene is TRBJ2-2, the V gene TRBV7-3; D is undetermined. Germline V gene lookup returns CDR1 SGHTA and CDR2 FQGTGA. The CDR3 extends over 15 amino acids. V shed 1 base and J shed 5 bases, with 11 bases lying between them. CDR3 in amino acids: CASSLSPRDTGELFF. In DNA form, the CDR3 reads TGTGCCAGCAGCTTAAGCCCTAGAGATACCGGGGAGCTGTTTTTT. The full variable domain, rest sourced from reference TRBV7-3 and TRBJ2-2, is GAGVSQTPSNKVTEKGKYVELRCDPISGHTALYWYRQSLGQGPEFLIYFQGTGAADDSGLPNDRFFAVRPEGSVSTLKIQRTERGDSAVYLCASSLSPRDTGELFFGEGSRLTVL.

J is TRBJ2-3 and V is TRBV7-2; no reliable D call. The V end lost 6 bases, the J end lost 5 bases, and 15 bases lay between the germline ends. The CDR3 length is 14 residues. Germline V gene sequence: CDR1 SGHTA, CDR2 FQGNSA. The CDR3 nucleotides are TGTGCCAGCAGTCCTGACTCCCCCGGAGATACGCAGTATTTT. It translates to CASSPDSPGDTQYF.

V gene TRBV5-1 combines with J gene TRBJ2-7, with TRBD1 identical over 9 bases. This CDR3 comprises 16 residues. Germline V CDR1 and CDR2: SGHRS, YFSETQ. V dropped 4 bases and J dropped 2; count of bases not matched to a gene: 10. The CDR3 nucleotides are TGCGCCAGCAGCCTGAACAGGGGGCCACTGACCTACGAGCAGTACTTC. It is translated as CASSLNRGPLTYEQYF.

J is TRBJ2-7 and V is TRBV7-6; TRBD2 matches 9 bases. The CDR3 is 16 residues long. The V and J ends lost 1 base and 3 bases, in that order; junction bases with no gene match: 7. CDR1 is SGHVS, CDR2 FNYEAQ, per germline. The CDR3 spells CASSLVSSGAYYEQYF. CDR3 DNA sequence: TGTGCCAGCAGCTTAGTCTCTAGCGGGGCGTACTACGAGCAGTACTTC.

V and J are TRBV29-1 and TRBJ1-3, with 7 bases aligning to TRBD1. Trimming took 7 bases from V and 0 from J; bases not matched to a gene: 9. Germline lookup yields CDR1 SQVTM and CDR2 ANQGSEA. The CDR3 contains 15 residues. CDR3 sequence: CSAWEGGRSGNTIYF. The CDR3 DNA follows: TGCAGCGCTTGGGAAGGGGGCCGCTCTGGAAACACCATATATTTT.